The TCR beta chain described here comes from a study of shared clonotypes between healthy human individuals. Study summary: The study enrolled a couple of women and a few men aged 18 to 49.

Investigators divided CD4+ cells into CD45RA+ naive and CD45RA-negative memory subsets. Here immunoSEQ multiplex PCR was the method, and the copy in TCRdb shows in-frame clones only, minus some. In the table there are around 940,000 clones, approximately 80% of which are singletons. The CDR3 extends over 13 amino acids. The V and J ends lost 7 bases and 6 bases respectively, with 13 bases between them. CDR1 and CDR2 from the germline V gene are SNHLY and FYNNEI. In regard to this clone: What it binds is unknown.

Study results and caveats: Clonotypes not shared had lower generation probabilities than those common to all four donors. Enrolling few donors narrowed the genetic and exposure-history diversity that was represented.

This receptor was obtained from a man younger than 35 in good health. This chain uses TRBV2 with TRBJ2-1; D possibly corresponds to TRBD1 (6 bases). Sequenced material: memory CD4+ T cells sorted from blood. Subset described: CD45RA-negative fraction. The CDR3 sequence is CASTMGRGNEQFF. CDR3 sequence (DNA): TGTGCCAGCACCATGGGCAGGGGCAATGAGCAGTTCTTC.